This T cell receptor (beta chain) was sequenced for a study of blood T cell repertoires in COVID-19. This CDR3 is 18 amino acids long. Assay: immunoSEQ multiplex PCR; the TCRdb copy retains only in-frame clones and omits some. The top ten hold roughly 2.5% of the sample, which has 140,000 to 150,000 clones, roughly 90% seen once. V gene TRBV21-1 combines with J gene TRBJ2-7; the listed D gene, TRBD1, was not tested against the DNA. TRBV21-1 is recorded as a pseudogene. Sequences were obtained from peripheral blood. The receptor was isolated from a human donor with COVID-19, enrolled during active disease. The donor label of this sample is uncertain. CDR3 in amino acids: CASDRDRADLAETYEQYF. The DNA of the CDR3 is TGTGCCAGTGACCGGGACAGGGCGGACCTAGCGGAGACGTACGAGCAGTACTTC.